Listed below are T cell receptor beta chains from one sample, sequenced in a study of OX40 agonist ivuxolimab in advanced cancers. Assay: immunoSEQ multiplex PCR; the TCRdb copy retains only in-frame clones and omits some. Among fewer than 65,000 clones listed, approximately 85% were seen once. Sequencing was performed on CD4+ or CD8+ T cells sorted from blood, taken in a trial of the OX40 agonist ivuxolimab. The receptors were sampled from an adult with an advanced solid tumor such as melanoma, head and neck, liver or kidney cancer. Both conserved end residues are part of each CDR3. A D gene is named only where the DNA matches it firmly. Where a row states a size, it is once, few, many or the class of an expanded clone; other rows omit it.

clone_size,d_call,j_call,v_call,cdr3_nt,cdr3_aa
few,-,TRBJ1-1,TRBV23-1,TGCGCCAGCAGCCTCAGAGGCACTGAAGCTTTCTTT,CASSLRGTEAFF
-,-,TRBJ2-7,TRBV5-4,TGTGCCAGCAGCTTGGCGCCAGGGACGAGCTCCTACGAGCAGTACTTC,CASSLAPGTSSYEQYF
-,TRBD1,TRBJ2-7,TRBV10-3,TGTGCCATCAGGGGACAGGGTGAAGACGAGCAGTACTTC,CAIRGQGEDEQYF
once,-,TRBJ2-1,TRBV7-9,TGTGCCAGCAGCCTAGGTCGACTAGATGAGCAGTTCTTC,CASSLGRLDEQFF
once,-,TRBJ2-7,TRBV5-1,TGCGCCAGCAGCTTGGGGCAGGGGGGATACGAGCAGTACTTC,CASSLGQGGYEQYF
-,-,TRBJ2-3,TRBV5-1,TGCGCCAGCAGCTTGTTCCCGGGACTCTCCACAGATACGCAGTATTTT,CASSLFPGLSTDTQYF
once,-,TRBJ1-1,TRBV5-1,TGCGCCAGCAGCCCGCGCGGGGACACCAAGAACACTGAAGCTTTCTTT,CASSPRGDTKNTEAFF
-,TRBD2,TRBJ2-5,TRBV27,TGTGCCAGCAGTTGGTGGAAACTAGCGGGATCTCAAGAGACCCAGTACTTC,CASSWWKLAGSQETQYF
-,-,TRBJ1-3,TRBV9,TGTGCCAGGCGTTCCTCTTTTCTCTCTGGAAACACCATATATTTT,CARRSSFLSGNTIYF
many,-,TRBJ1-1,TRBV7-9,TGTGCCAGCAGCTTCGGGGACGAAGCTTTCTTT,CASSFGDEAFF
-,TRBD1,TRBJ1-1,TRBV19,TGTGCCAGTAAGCAGGGGGCAACTGAAGCTTTCTTT,CASKQGATEAFF
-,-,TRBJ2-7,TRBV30,TGTGCCTGGTCTCCTCGCGGGTTCCGATTCTACGAGCAGTACTTC,CAWSPRGFRFYEQYF
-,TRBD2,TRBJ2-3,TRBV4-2,TGTGCCAGCAGCCAACGGGAGGCCAGCACAGATACGCAGTATTTT,CASSQREASTDTQYF
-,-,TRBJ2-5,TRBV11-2,TGTGCCAGCAGCTCTCCGGCTAGAACACAAGAGACCCAGTACTTC,CASSSPARTQETQYF
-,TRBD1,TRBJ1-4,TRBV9,TGTGCCAGCAGCGCCCAGGGACAGGGGGTCCCAACTAATGAAAAACTGTTTTTT,CASSAQGQGVPTNEKLFF
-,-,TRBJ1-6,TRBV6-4,TGTGCCAGCAGTGAGGAGGAGGGGAATTCACCCCTCCACTTT,CASSEEEGNSPLHF
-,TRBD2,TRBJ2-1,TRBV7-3,TGTGCCAGCAGTAGAGGACTAGCCTTCTACAATGAGCAGTTCTTC,CASSRGLAFYNEQFF
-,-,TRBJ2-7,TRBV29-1,TGCAGCGTTGAGGGGGGACAGCCCTACGAGCAGTACTTC,CSVEGGQPYEQYF
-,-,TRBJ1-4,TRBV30,TGTGCCTGGGGACTCACGGGGACCAAGGAAAAACTGTTTTTT,CAWGLTGTKEKLFF
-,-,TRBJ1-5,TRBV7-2,TGTGCCAGCAGCCCTCAGGGACGGTCAGGGCCTAATCAGCCCCAGCATTTT,CASSPQGRSGPNQPQHF
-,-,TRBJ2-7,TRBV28,TGTGCCAGCAGCTGGAACGGGACACCTGGGGAGCAGTACTTC,CASSWNGTPGEQYF
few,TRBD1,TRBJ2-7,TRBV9,TGTGCCAGCAGCCCGAGGGACAGGGGAGGCTACGAGCAGTACTTC,CASSPRDRGGYEQYF
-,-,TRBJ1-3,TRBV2,TGTGCCAGCACATATGGGGTGCGTGGAAACACCATATATTTT,CASTYGVRGNTIYF
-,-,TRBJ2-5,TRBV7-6,TGTGCCAGCAAAGGACAGCAAAACCAAGAGACCCAGTACTTC,CASKGQQNQETQYF
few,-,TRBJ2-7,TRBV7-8,TGTGCCAGCAGCCCTGGGGGTTACGAGCAGTACTTC,CASSPGGYEQYF
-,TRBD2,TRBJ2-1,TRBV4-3,TGCGCCAGCAGCCAAGAAAAGACTAGCGGGGGGGCAAACAATGAGCAGTTCTTC,CASSQEKTSGGANNEQFF
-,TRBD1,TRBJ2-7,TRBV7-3,TGTGCCAGCAGCTCGGGGACAGGGGACAACGAGCAGTACTTC,CASSSGTGDNEQYF
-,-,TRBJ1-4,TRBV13,TGTGCCAGCAGCAGGGGCAGGGGAAAAGAAAAACTGTTTTTT,CASSRGRGKEKLFF
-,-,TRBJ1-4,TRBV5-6,TGTGCCAGCAGCTTGGTGACCTTTGCAACTAATGAAAAACTGTTTTTT,CASSLVTFATNEKLFF
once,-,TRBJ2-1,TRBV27,TGTGCCAGCAGTTCCGGACTTGGCTACAATGAGCAGTTCTTC,CASSSGLGYNEQFF
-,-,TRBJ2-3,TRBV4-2,TGTGCCAGCAGCCAAGACCCCACATACACAGATACGCAGTATTTT,CASSQDPTYTDTQYF
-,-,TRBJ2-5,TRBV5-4,TGTGCCAGCAGCCTCCCCGGGACCCGACAAGAGACCCAGTACTTC,CASSLPGTRQETQYF
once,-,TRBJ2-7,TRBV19,TGTGCCAGTAGTCCGGGGACCCTCTCTTACGAGCAGTACTTC,CASSPGTLSYEQYF
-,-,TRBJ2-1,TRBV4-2,TGTGCCAGCAGCCATGCGCGGTACAATGAGCAGTTCTTC,CASSHARYNEQFF
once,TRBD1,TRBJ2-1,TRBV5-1,TGCGCCAGCAACTCCGGGACAGGGTACAATGAGCAGTTCTTC,CASNSGTGYNEQFF
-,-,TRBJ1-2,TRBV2,TGTGCCAGCAGGGGGGAGGTTCAGTGGAGCTACACCTTC,CASRGEVQWSYTF
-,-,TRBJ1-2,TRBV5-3,TGTGCCAGAAGCACCCAGGCAGGGATTTACCCCTCGTATGGCTACACCTTC,CARSTQAGIYPSYGYTF
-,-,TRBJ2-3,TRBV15,TGTGCCACCAGCAGAGGACCCGTTGGGACAGATACGCAGTATTTT,CATSRGPVGTDTQYF
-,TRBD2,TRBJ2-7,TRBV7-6,TGTGCCAGCAGCTTAGTCGGACTAGCGACCTACGAGCAGTACTTC,CASSLVGLATYEQYF
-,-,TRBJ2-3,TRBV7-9,TGTGCCAGTAAGCTTTCTCGTAACACAGATACGCAGTATTTT,CASKLSRNTDTQYF
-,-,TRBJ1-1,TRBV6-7,TGTGCCGGGGGGATAGAGGGTAACACTGAAGCTTTCTTT,CAGGIEGNTEAFF
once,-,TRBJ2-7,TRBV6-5,TGTGCCAGCAGGGACCACGAGCAGTACTTC,CASRDHEQYF
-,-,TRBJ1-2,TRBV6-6,TGTGCCAGCAGTTACTATCACAGGAGTAACTATGGCTACACCTTC,CASSYYHRSNYGYTF
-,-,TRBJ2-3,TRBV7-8,TGTGCCAGCAGCTTAGAGGGAGATACGCAGTATTTT,CASSLEGDTQYF
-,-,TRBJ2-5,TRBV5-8,TGTGCCAGCAGCCTCACAGGGAAAGAGACCCAGTACTTC,CASSLTGKETQYF
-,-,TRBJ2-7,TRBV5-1,TGCGCCAGCAGTAATACGGGGGTCAACGAGCAGTACTTC,CASSNTGVNEQYF